This is a list of T cell receptor beta chains from one sample in a study of blood T cell repertoires in COVID-19. TCRdb's copy holds only in-frame clones and misses some; the assay was immunoSEQ multiplex PCR. Among 90,000 to 120,000 clones listed, 75% to 90% were seen once. The sample taken for sequencing was peripheral blood. These receptor sequences come from a man over 45 with acute or convalescent COVID-19. The CDR3 runs from the conserved cysteine through the conserved F or W. D genes are given only for firm matches. Clone size, where shown, is once, few, many, or a class for clones that have expanded.

v_gene	len	abundance	d_gene	j_gene	CDR3nt	CDR3aa
TRBV2	13	NA	NA	TRBJ2-1	TGTGCCAGCAGTGATCCGGGAGTGGATGAGCAGTTCTTC	CASSDPGVDEQFF
TRBV4-1	19	NA	TRBD2	TRBJ2-1	TGCGCCAGCAGCCAAGATAACCTAGCGGGAGGGGGGTCCTACAATGAGCAGTTCTTC	CASSQDNLAGGGSYNEQFF
TRBV24-1	16	NA	NA	TRBJ1-5	TGTGCCACCAGTGATCCTGGGAGGGGGGACAATCAGCCCCAGCATTTT	CATSDPGRGDNQPQHF
TRBV2	11	once	TRBD1	TRBJ2-2	TGTGCCACAGGGGGAGCCGGGGAGCTGTTTTTT	CATGGAGELFF
TRBV28	11	NA	NA	TRBJ2-7	TGTGCCAGCAGTTACGGGAATGAGCAGTACTTC	CASSYGNEQYF
TRBV7-2	13	once	TRBD1	TRBJ2-4	TGTGCCAGCAGCTTTGCAGGGGGCAACATTCAGTACTTC	CASSFAGGNIQYF
TRBV2	13	NA	NA	TRBJ1-4	TGTGCCAGCAGTGGGCCGGGTGGTGAAAAACTGTTTTTT	CASSGPGGEKLFF
TRBV2	14	NA	NA	TRBJ2-5	TGTGCCAGCAGTGGGTCCGGGGGTGGGGAGACCCAGTACTTC	CASSGSGGGETQYF
TRBV7-2	15	NA	NA	TRBJ2-7	TGTGCCAGCAGCTTTGTAGGCGGGACCTCCTACGAGCAGTACTTC	CASSFVGGTSYEQYF
TRBV15	15	once	TRBD1	TRBJ1-5	TGTGCCACCAGTACTCCTACAGGGGGCTATCAGCCCCAGCATTTT	CATSTPTGGYQPQHF
TRBV20-1	13	NA	NA	TRBJ2-1	TGCAGTGCTAGTCGGAGCGCTCTCAATGAGCAGTTCTTC	CSASRSALNEQFF
TRBV15	17	NA	TRBD2	TRBJ2-1	TGTGCCACCAGCGTGGAGCCGGGACTAGCGGGAGACGATGAGCAGTTCTTC	CATSVEPGLAGDDEQFF
TRBV15	14	NA	NA	TRBJ1-4	TGTGCCACCAGCATCGCGACAGTTCGTGAAAAACTGTTTTTT	CATSIATVREKLFF
TRBV5-1	16	NA	NA	TRBJ2-1	TGCGCCAGCAGCTTGGGTGGCGGGGCCGCCTACAATGAGCAGTTCTTC	CASSLGGGAAYNEQFF
TRBV3-1/TRBV3-2	18	NA	TRBD1	TRBJ1-2	TGTGCCAGCAGCCAATATGGATCGGGACAGGTTCTCGCCTATGGCTACACCTTC	CASSQYGSGQVLAYGYTF
TRBV2	13	NA	TRBD1	TRBJ1-4	TGTGCCAGCAGAGACAGGGGAATAGAAAAACTGTTTTTT	CASRDRGIEKLFF
TRBV14	13	NA	NA	TRBJ1-2	TGTGCCAGCAGCCAAGATCTGACTCGTGGCTACACCTTC	CASSQDLTRGYTF
TRBV30	15	NA	NA	TRBJ1-3	TGTGCCTGGAGACCGGGGGGCCTCCACGGAAACACCATATATTTT	CAWRPGGLHGNTIYF